The 32 T cell receptor beta chains presented below share a single source sample, sequenced in a study of PD-1 blockade in classical Hodgkin lymphoma (dated by TCRdb to the early 2020s). Explained via the paper, the time point label denotes: cycle 2 day 1 (C2D1) of nivolumab. Every trial patient had relapsed after autologous stem cell transplantation, and cohorts A, B and C differed in prior brentuximab vedotin exposure. The library relied on the immunoSEQ multiplex PCR assay. In TCRdb, the immuneACCESS table is reduced to in-frame sequences with V and J assigned. These tables do not hold every clone; where another copy was compared, an unresolved V gene accounts for under half, and the others remain unexplained. The sample records just under 45,000 clones, roughly 72% of which are singletons. In total, the top ten clones hold 2.5% to 3% of the sample. Source: peripheral blood mononuclear cells (PBMCs), taken before the second cycle of nivolumab. The receptors stem from a human donor with classical Hodgkin lymphoma.

The chain recombines TRBV9 with TRBJ1-2, with D unresolved. Per the germline V gene, CDR1 is SGDLS and CDR2 is YYNGEE. This CDR3 is 12 amino acids long. Deletions cut 5 bases from V and 10 bases from J, with 15 bases between. The CDR3 reads CASRARASHYTF. The CDR3 region has the DNA TGTGCCAGCAGGGCGAGGGCCAGCCACTACACCTTC.

The genes are TRBV2 and TRBJ2-1; D not resolved. Germline CDR1 is SNHLY and CDR2 is FYNNEI. The ends were cut back, 4 bases at V and 5 bases at J, with 15 bases in the middle. The CDR3 sequence is 15 residues long. The CDR3 sequence: CASSVWLGGDNEQFF. The CDR3 DNA reads TGTGCCAGCAGTGTTTGGCTAGGTGGCGACAATGAGCAGTTCTTC.

The chain has TRBV6-1 and TRBJ2-7; possibly TRBD2 for D (6 bases). The length of the CDR3 is 14 residues. Trimming shortened V by 7 bases and J by 2 bases, and 15 bases separated the two germline ends. Germline values: CDR1 MNHNS, CDR2 SASEGT. CDR3 in DNA: TGTGCCAGCATCAGCCGGGACTTAACCTACGAGCAGTACTTC. Protein sequence: CASISRDLTYEQYF.

V and J are TRBV6-5 and TRBJ2-1; TRBD1 might be the D (6 bases). The ends were cut back, 6 bases at V and 6 bases at J, with 12 bases in the middle. The germline V gene has CDR1 MNHEY and CDR2 SVGAGI. CDR3 length: 13 amino acids. CDR3 loop: CASRGRDTNEQFF. The CDR3 coding sequence is TGTGCCAGCAGAGGCCGGGACACCAATGAGCAGTTCTTC.

V usage is TRBV6-5 and J usage is TRBJ2-7; D is perhaps TRBD1 (6 bases). Germline CDR1 MNHEY, CDR2 SVGAGI. The V end lost 0 bases, the J end lost 7 bases, and 19 bases lay between the germline ends. This CDR3 contains 16 residues. The CDR3 DNA reads TGTGCCAGCAGTTACTCGGGTATTCAGGGGATGTGGGAGCAGTACTTC. Protein product: CASSYSGIQGMWEQYF.

The chain couples TRBV9 to TRBJ1-1, with TRBD1 matching 7 bases. The CDR3 loop spans 15 amino acids. Germline CDR1 reads SGDLS; CDR2 reads YYNGEE. With 4 bases clipped from V and 5 bases from J, the junction kept 11 bases outside the gene matches. The CDR3 here is CASSPSSTGITEAFF. The CDR3 coding sequence is TGTGCCAGCAGCCCATCGTCGACAGGGATTACTGAAGCTTTCTTT.

This clone is deemed medium-sized. V is TRBV5-1 and J is TRBJ1-1; the D is unclear. The CDR3 runs 14 residues. The ends were cut back, 2 bases at V and 3 bases at J, with 11 bases in the middle. Germline V lookup: CDR1 SGHRS, CDR2 YFSETQ. The chain's CDR3 is CASSFGVMDTEAFF. The CDR3 DNA sequence: TGCGCCAGCAGCTTTGGGGTTATGGACACTGAAGCTTTCTTT. The full variable domain, its missing parts supplied by reference TRBV5-1 and TRBJ1-1, is KAGVTQTPRYLIKTRGQQVTLSCSPISGHRSVSWYQQTPGQGLQFLFEYFSETQRNKGNFPGRFSGRQFSNSRSEMNVSTLELGDSALYLCASSFGVMDTEAFFGQGTRLTVV.

CDR3 in DNA: TGTGCCAGCAGCTTAAGGGACGGGAGGCGGGAGACCCAGTACTTC. Its translation is CASSLRDGRRETQYF. The chain has TRBV7-2 and TRBJ2-5, with 7 bases identical to TRBD2. CDR1 is SGHTA and CDR2 is FQGNSA in the germline V gene. V trimming: 2 bases; J trimming: 5 bases; junction bases outside the gene matches: 8. CDR3 size: 15 residues.

The chain is built from TRBV18 and TRBJ2-7; D is unresolved. CDR1 and CDR2 from the germline V gene are KGHSH and LQKENI. The CDR3 is 14 residues long. Trimming pared 6 bases from V and 7 bases from J, leaving 19 bases between. The DNA for the CDR3 is TGTGCCAGCTCCCCTACGCCGACGGCCGAGGAGCAGTACTTC. Translation: CASSPTPTAEEQYF.

This clone was counted between two and nine times. This chain links TRBV28 with TRBJ1-3; D may be TRBD1 (6 bases). CDR1 is MDHEN and CDR2 is SYDVKM in the germline V gene. Trimming left V 2 bases short and J 11 bases short, with 13 bases between. The CDR3 covers 13 residues. The CDR3 region is CASSLQSGVSIYF. As DNA, the CDR3 is TGTGCCAGCAGTTTACAATCAGGGGTCTCCATATATTTT.

This chain connects TRBV2 to TRBJ2-3; D perhaps matches TRBD1 (5 bases). Trimming cost V 8 bases and J 0 bases, with 12 bases left between them. The germline V gene encodes CDR1 SNHLY and CDR2 FYNNEI. This CDR3 is 14 amino acids long. In nucleotides, the CDR3 is TGTGCCAGCGTTACAGGCGATAGCACAGATACGCAGTATTTT. This codes for CASVTGDSTDTQYF.

This chain links TRBV27 with TRBJ2-1; 12 bases align to TRBD2. This CDR3 has 16 amino acids. CDR1 is MNHEY and CDR2 is SMNVEV in the germline V gene (reference sequence). V shed 7 bases, J shed 6 bases, and the junction held 10 bases outside the gene matches. The CDR3 reads CASIALLAGGRNEQFF. The CDR3 DNA follows: TGTGCCAGCATCGCCCTCCTAGCGGGAGGGCGCAATGAGCAGTTCTTC.

Relative to its sample, this clone is medium-sized. The chain combines TRBV9 with TRBJ1-1; no clear D gene. The V end was cut by 1 base, the J end by 1 base, with 11 bases between. Looked up from germline, CDR1 is SGDLS and CDR2 is YYNGEE. The CDR3 contains 15 residues. The CDR3 bases are TGTGCCAGCAGCGTAAGTTCTTTGGGGAACACTGAAGCTTTCTTT. This encodes CASSVSSLGNTEAFF. Full variable domain (missing parts from reference TRBV9 and TRBJ1-1): DSGVTQTPKHLITATGQRVTLRCSPRSGDLSVYWYQQSLDQGLQFLIQYYNGEERAKGNILERFSAQQFPDLHSELNLSSLELGDSALYFCASSVSSLGNTEAFFGQGTRLTVV.

J is TRBJ2-1 and V is TRBV9; no firm D call. Germline V lookup: CDR1 SGDLS, CDR2 YYNGEE. This CDR3 region has 17 residues. V lost 0 bases and J 2 bases, leaving 15 bases between the germline ends. The CDR3 loop reads CASSVDAVQSPYNEQFF. The CDR3 DNA sequence: TGTGCCAGCAGCGTAGATGCCGTCCAATCACCCTACAATGAGCAGTTCTTC.

The chain joins TRBV11-1 to TRBJ2-3; a weak D match, TRBD1 (6 bases). The V and J ends lost 2 bases and 1 base respectively, with 13 bases between them. Per the germline V gene, CDR1 is SGHAT and CDR2 is FQDESV (reference sequence). The CDR3 contains 16 residues. CDR3 amino acids: CASSLHLGGGTDTQYF. The CDR3 region has the DNA TGTGCCAGCAGCTTACATCTAGGGGGAGGCACAGATACGCAGTATTTT.

The chain combines TRBV30 with TRBJ2-1; 11 positions match TRBD2. CDR1 is GTSNPN, CDR2 SVGIG, per germline (reference sequence). This CDR3 spans 13 amino acids. The V segment lost 7 bases and the J segment 7 bases; nucleotides outside the gene matches: 6. The CDR3 DNA reads as TGTGCCTATACCGGGACTAGCGGTAATGAGCAGTTCTTC. This gives the protein CAYTGTSGNEQFF.

J is TRBJ1-1 and V is TRBV9; D is undetermined. Trimming took off 4 bases at V and 1 base at J, with 2 bases between the two ends. CDR3 length: 11 amino acids. Germline-derived CDR1 and CDR2 are SGDLS and YYNGEE. CDR3 DNA sequence: TGTGCCAGCAGCAGGAACACTGAAGCTTTCTTT. Translated, it gives CASSRNTEAFF.

In DNA, the CDR3 is TGCAGCTATGAGGGGGCGGACTCCTACGAGCAGTACTTC. This encodes CSYEGADSYEQYF. The chain has TRBV29-1 and TRBJ2-7; 7 bases line up with TRBD1. CDR3 length equals 13 residues. The ends lost 8 bases at V and 0 bases at J; junction bases unmatched: 7. The germline gives CDR1 SQVTM, CDR2 ANQGSEA.

This sequence joins TRBV9 and TRBJ2-1; D not resolved. The germline gives CDR1 SGDLS, CDR2 YYNGEE. The CDR3 spans 15 residues. With 0 bases removed from V and 7 bases from J, the gap between germline ends came to 14 bases. CDR3 bases: TGTGCCAGCAGCGTAGACCCTATGGGCGGAAATGAGCAGTTCTTC. Translation gives CASSVDPMGGNEQFF.

This clone has more than one count but fewer than ten. The rearrangement joins TRBV9 to TRBJ2-1, with D perhaps TRBD1 (6 bases). Per the germline V gene, CDR1 is SGDLS and CDR2 is YYNGEE. There are 14 residues in the CDR3. V was cut by 3 bases and J by 7 bases, with 14 bases left in between. Here the CDR3 reads CASSEQGLWNEQFF. CDR3 nucleotides: TGTGCCAGCAGCGAACAGGGTCTTTGGAATGAGCAGTTCTTC.

This chain joins TRBV7-2 and TRBJ2-3; 9 bases line up with TRBD2. The germline V gene encodes CDR1 SGHTA and CDR2 FQGNSA. The V and J ends lost 2 bases and 0 bases, in that order; junction bases with no gene match: 0. This CDR3 is built from 15 residues. The DNA of the CDR3 is TGTGCCAGCAGCTTAAGCGGGGGGAGCACAGATACGCAGTATTTT. This gives the protein CASSLSGGSTDTQYF.

In this sample, this clone turned up once. The rearrangement links TRBV4-3 to TRBJ2-2; TRBD1 might be the D (5 bases). Trimming took 0 bases from V and 6 from J, leaving 11 bases between them. From germline, CDR1 is LGHNA and CDR2 YSLEER. This CDR3 contains 15 residues. CDR3 sequence: CASSQDEGVAGELFF. Here the CDR3 DNA reads TGCGCCAGCAGCCAAGATGAAGGGGTGGCCGGGGAGCTGTTTTTT.

This clone was observed a handful of times. The V gene is TRBV6-6, the J gene TRBJ2-5, with no clear D. The CDR3 covers 14 residues. The germline CDR1 and CDR2 sequences are MNHNY and SVGAGI (reference sequence). V was trimmed by 2 bases and J by 1 base, leaving 8 bases between them. CDR3 residues: CASSYRGSQETQYF. The CDR3 DNA is TGTGCCAGCAGTTACCGCGGATCCCAAGAGACCCAGTACTTC.

This clone occurred many times. The chain uses TRBV30 and TRBJ2-3; D not certain. The germline V and J ends were trimmed by 1 base and 4 bases, with 12 bases remaining between them. This CDR3 contains 14 residues. Germline V gene data show CDR1 as GTSNPN and CDR2 as SVGIG (reference sequence). The CDR3 region has the DNA TGTGCCTGGAGTGGGGTTGGCTGGTCAGATACGCAGTATTTT. This translates into CAWSGVGWSDTQYF.

J is TRBJ2-5 and V is TRBV30, with D hard to call. Germline CDR1 and CDR2: GTSNPN and SVGIG (reference sequence). The V end lost 0 bases, the J end lost 5 bases, and 10 bases lay between the germline ends. This CDR3 has 13 amino acids. The CDR3 DNA is TGTGCCTGGAGTGTTCTTAGTTTGGAGACCCAGTACTTC. Its translation: CAWSVLSLETQYF.

The chain is built from TRBV29-1 and TRBJ1-3; maybe TRBD1 (6 bases). V gave up 6 bases and J gave up 7 bases, with 19 bases separating them. The CDR3 length is 14 residues. Germline V gene sequence: CDR1 SQVTM, CDR2 ANQGSEA. As DNA, the CDR3 is TGCAGCGTCTTACAGGGAGCTCTAGGCAACACCATATATTTT. Translating it yields CSVLQGALGNTIYF.

The V and J genes are TRBV6-6 and TRBJ2-2, with D possibly being TRBD2 (6 bases). V lost 7 bases and J lost 0, with 12 bases in between. The CDR3 has 15 amino acids. Germline V lookup: CDR1 MNHNY, CDR2 SVGAGI (reference sequence). The CDR3 DNA sequence: TGTGCCAGCACGCCGGGACTTTCGAACACCGGGGAGCTGTTTTTT. Its translation is CASTPGLSNTGELFF.

This chain links TRBV9 with TRBJ2-3; no firm D call. CDR3 length equals 13 residues. The V gene's germline CDR1 is SGDLS and CDR2 YYNGEE. Trimming pared 4 bases from V and 0 bases from J, leaving 6 bases between. The CDR3 protein is CASSPDSTDTQYF. In DNA form, the CDR3 reads TGTGCCAGCAGCCCCGATAGCACAGATACGCAGTATTTT.

The V and J genes are TRBV7-6 and TRBJ2-2; D is ambiguous. V was cut by 5 bases and J by 8 bases, with 12 bases left in between. The germline V gene has CDR1 SGHVS and CDR2 FNYEAQ. The CDR3 consists of 13 residues. CDR3 bases: TGTGCCAGCAGCCCCCAACGGTGGGGGGAGCTGTTTTTT. Translating gives CASSPQRWGELFF.

V is TRBV7-9 and J is TRBJ2-3, with D possibly matching TRBD1 (7 bases). V was trimmed by 4 bases and J by 0 bases, leaving 11 bases between them. This CDR3 comprises 15 residues. The germline V gene has CDR1 SEHNR and CDR2 FQNEAQ (reference sequence). The CDR3 reads CASSSRGTSTDTQYF. The DNA of the CDR3 is TGTGCCAGCAGCTCCAGGGGGACTAGCACAGATACGCAGTATTTT.

The genes are TRBV7-7 and TRBJ2-5, with D hard to call. V was shortened by 0 bases and J by 4 bases, with 3 bases between the two germline ends. The CDR3 runs 12 residues. The germline gives CDR1 SSHAT, CDR2 FNYEAQ (reference sequence). The CDR3 DNA reads as TGTGCCAGCAGCTTAGCAGGAGAGACCCAGTACTTC. This encodes CASSLAGETQYF. The entire variable domain, with the rest obtained from reference TRBV7-7 and TRBJ2-5, is as follows: GAGVSQSPRYKVTKRGQDVTLRCDPISSHATLYWYQQALGQGPEFLTYFNYEAQPDKSGLPSDRFSAERPEGSISTLTIQRTEQRDSAMYRCASSLAGETQYFGPGTRLLVL.

The rearrangement uses TRBV18 and TRBJ2-7, with TRBD1 identical over 9 bases. Trimming took 2 bases from V and 4 from J; bases not matched to a gene: 6. Germline loops: CDR1 KGHSH, CDR2 LQKENI. The CDR3 consists of 15 residues. The CDR3, as DNA: TGTGCCAGCTCACCAGGCGGGACAGGGACGTACGAGCAGTACTTC. Its protein is CASSPGGTGTYEQYF.